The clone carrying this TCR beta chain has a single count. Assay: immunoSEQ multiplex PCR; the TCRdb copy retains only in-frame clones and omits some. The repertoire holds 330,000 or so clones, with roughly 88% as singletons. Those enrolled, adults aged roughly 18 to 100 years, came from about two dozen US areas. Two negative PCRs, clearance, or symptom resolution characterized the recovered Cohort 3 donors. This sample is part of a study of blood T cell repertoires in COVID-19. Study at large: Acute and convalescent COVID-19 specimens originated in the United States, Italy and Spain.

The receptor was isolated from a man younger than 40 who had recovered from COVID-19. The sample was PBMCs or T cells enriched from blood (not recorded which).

CDR3 amino acids: CASSSTRDSLNTGELFF. The CDR3 nucleotides read TGTGCCAGCAGCTCCACCCGGGACAGCCTGAACACCGGGGAGCTGTTTTTT. The chain carries TRBV7-7 and TRBJ2-2; 7 bases are shared with TRBD1. The V and J ends lost 4 bases and 1 base, in that order; junction bases with no gene match: 9. CDR1 is SSHAT, CDR2 FNYEAQ, per germline (reference sequence). The CDR3 has 17 amino acids.